This T cell receptor beta chain was identified during a study of blood T cell repertoires in COVID-19. Individuals drawn from 24 US areas were roughly 18 to 95 years old. In the original workflow: For nucleated cells, counts were estimated from reference gene primer amplification. TCRdb keeps only in-frame clones here, not all; method: immunoSEQ multiplex PCR. The V and J calls and clone size were taken over from that table, and D and trimming were inferred from the DNA. Of about 270,000 clones listed, over 75% are singletons. The V end was cut by 8 bases, the J end by 1 base, with 11 bases between. CDR1 and CDR2 (germline): MNHEY, SVGAGI. The CDR3 extends over 13 amino acids.

This sequence joins TRBV6-5 and TRBJ1-1; D is uncertain. Input material: PBMCs or T cells enriched from blood (not recorded which). The sequence came from a woman aged 25-40 years who had recovered from COVID-19. CDR3 DNA sequence: TGTGCCAGCGTGGGCCTCTCGAACACTGAAGCTTTCTTT. Its protein is CASVGLSNTEAFF.